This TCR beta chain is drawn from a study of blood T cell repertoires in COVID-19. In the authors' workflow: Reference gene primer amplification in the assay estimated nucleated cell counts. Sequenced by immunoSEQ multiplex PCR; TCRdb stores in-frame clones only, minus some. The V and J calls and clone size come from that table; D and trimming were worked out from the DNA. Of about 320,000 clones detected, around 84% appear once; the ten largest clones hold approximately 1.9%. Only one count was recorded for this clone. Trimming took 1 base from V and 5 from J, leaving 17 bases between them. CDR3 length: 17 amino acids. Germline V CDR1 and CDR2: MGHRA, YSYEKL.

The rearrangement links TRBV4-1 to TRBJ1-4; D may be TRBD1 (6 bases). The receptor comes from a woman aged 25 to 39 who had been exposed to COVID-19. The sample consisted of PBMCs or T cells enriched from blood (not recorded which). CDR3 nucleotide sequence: TGCGCCAGCAGCCAAGTGTATCGTCAGGGGTTGAATGAAAAACTGTTTTTT. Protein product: CASSQVYRQGLNEKLFF.